The rows below give T cell receptor beta chains drawn from one sample of a study of cytomegalovirus exposure and HLA in healthy donors. Clones were sequenced by immunoSEQ multiplex PCR, and TCRdb holds only the in-frame ones, with some missing. This sample yields more than 140,000 clones, of which nearly 80% are seen a single time; approximately 0.66% belongs to the top ten. Sequencing was performed on PBMCs. The origin of the receptors is a male donor in good health and CMV-seronegative. CDR3s include the opening cysteine and the closing phenylalanine or tryptophan. The D gene is left open where the match is weak. Clone size appears in some rows only: once, few, many, or a class for an expanded clone.

V gene: TRBV29-1; D gene: TRBD2; clone size: -; J gene: TRBJ2-2; CDR3 DNA: TGCAGCGTTTCCCAGGCGGGGGGGTACACCGGGGAGCTGTTTTTT; CDR3 protein: CSVSQAGGYTGELFF
V gene: TRBV7-9; D gene: -; clone size: -; J gene: TRBJ2-2; CDR3 DNA: TGTGCCAGCAGCCGGACACTAAACACCGGGGAGCTGTTTTTT; CDR3 protein: CASSRTLNTGELFF
V gene: TRBV5-4; D gene: -; clone size: once; J gene: TRBJ2-3; CDR3 DNA: TGTGCCAGCAGCCGGGATGCTAGCACAGATACGCAGTATTTT; CDR3 protein: CASSRDASTDTQYF
V gene: TRBV7-6; D gene: -; clone size: few; J gene: TRBJ1-1; CDR3 DNA: TGTGCCAGCAGCCCACAAGCCGCGGGGATGAACACTGAAGCTTTCTTT; CDR3 protein: CASSPQAAGMNTEAFF
V gene: TRBV10-3; D gene: TRBD1; clone size: -; J gene: TRBJ1-1; CDR3 DNA: TGTGCCATCAGGGAGGGACAGCTATTGAACACTGAAGCTTTCTTT; CDR3 protein: CAIREGQLLNTEAFF
V gene: TRBV7-3; D gene: TRBD2; clone size: few; J gene: TRBJ2-7; CDR3 DNA: TGTGCCAGCAGCTTAGGCGGGGGGGCCTACGAGCAGTACTTC; CDR3 protein: CASSLGGGAYEQYF
V gene: TRBV21-1; D gene: -; clone size: -; J gene: TRBJ1-2; CDR3 DNA: TGTGCCGAGAGCCCTGCGGGACCCTATGGCTACACCTTC; CDR3 protein: CAESPAGPYGYTF
V gene: TRBV18; D gene: -; clone size: -; J gene: TRBJ1-2; CDR3 DNA: TGTGCCAGCTCACCACAGGGGGACTATGGCTACACCTTC; CDR3 protein: CASSPQGDYGYTF
V gene: TRBV30; D gene: TRBD1; clone size: -; J gene: TRBJ1-1; CDR3 DNA: TGTGCCTGGAGTCCACTCGGGACAGCCAGGAACACTGAAGCTTTCTTT; CDR3 protein: CAWSPLGTARNTEAFF
V gene: TRBV6-1; D gene: -; clone size: -; J gene: TRBJ1-1; CDR3 DNA: TGTGCCAGCAGATTGGCAGAGGAGACTGAAGCTTTCTTT; CDR3 protein: CASRLAEETEAFF
V gene: TRBV29-1; D gene: TRBD2; clone size: once; J gene: TRBJ2-3; CDR3 DNA: TGCAGCGTTGAAGGGACTAGCGGGGGGGCCAAGGGCACAGATACGCAGTATTTT; CDR3 protein: CSVEGTSGGAKGTDTQYF
V gene: TRBV9; D gene: TRBD2; clone size: -; J gene: TRBJ2-1; CDR3 DNA: TGTGCCAGCAGCGGGGGAATAGCGGGAGCGTACAATGAGCAGTTCTTC; CDR3 protein: CASSGGIAGAYNEQFF
V gene: TRBV7-3; D gene: -; clone size: -; J gene: TRBJ2-1; CDR3 DNA: TGTGCCAGCAGCTTAATTGGGAGAGGCTACAATGAGCAGTTCTTC; CDR3 protein: CASSLIGRGYNEQFF
V gene: TRBV5-1; D gene: TRBD1; clone size: once; J gene: TRBJ2-3; CDR3 DNA: TGCGCCAGCAGAAAACCCGGGACAGCGAGCACAGATACGCAGTATTTT; CDR3 protein: CASRKPGTASTDTQYF
V gene: TRBV7-2; D gene: -; clone size: -; J gene: TRBJ2-3; CDR3 DNA: TGTGCCAGCAGCTTAACGGGAGCGGCAGATACGCAGTATTTT; CDR3 protein: CASSLTGAADTQYF
V gene: TRBV5-1; D gene: TRBD2; clone size: -; J gene: TRBJ2-1; CDR3 DNA: TGCGCCAGCAGCCGGCCGGGGGGGGACAATGAGCAGTTCTTC; CDR3 protein: CASSRPGGDNEQFF
V gene: TRBV10-2; D gene: TRBD1; clone size: -; J gene: TRBJ2-6; CDR3 DNA: TGCGCCAGCAGTGAGAGTACAGGGGGAACTGGGGCCAACGTCCTGACTTTC; CDR3 protein: CASSESTGGTGANVLTF
V gene: TRBV2; D gene: TRBD1; clone size: -; J gene: TRBJ2-7; CDR3 DNA: TGTGCCAGCAGTAGGACAGGGGTTTACGAGCAGTACTTC; CDR3 protein: CASSRTGVYEQYF
V gene: TRBV2; D gene: -; clone size: -; J gene: TRBJ1-4; CDR3 DNA: TGTGCCAGCAGTGCTTCAGGGGAATATGAAAAACTGTTTTTT; CDR3 protein: CASSASGEYEKLFF
V gene: TRBV30; D gene: TRBD1; clone size: -; J gene: TRBJ1-1; CDR3 DNA: TGTGCCTGGAGTGGGGACAGGAAAACTGAAGCTTTCTTT; CDR3 protein: CAWSGDRKTEAFF
V gene: TRBV6-1; D gene: TRBD1; clone size: -; J gene: TRBJ2-7; CDR3 DNA: TGTGCCAGCAGTGCCAGGGGGTACGAGCAGTACTTC; CDR3 protein: CASSARGYEQYF
V gene: TRBV18; D gene: -; clone size: -; J gene: TRBJ2-1; CDR3 DNA: TGTGCCAGCTCACCAGGGGCCGGGCAGTTCTTC; CDR3 protein: CASSPGAGQFF
V gene: TRBV6-1; D gene: -; clone size: -; J gene: TRBJ1-4; CDR3 DNA: TGTGCCAGCAGTACAAGACTGGCAACTAATGAAAAACTGTTTTTT; CDR3 protein: CASSTRLATNEKLFF
V gene: TRBV27; D gene: TRBD2; clone size: -; J gene: TRBJ2-2; CDR3 DNA: TGTGCCAGCAGTTTTACTAGCGGGGGGGCAGGCGGGGAGCTGTTTTTT; CDR3 protein: CASSFTSGGAGGELFF
V gene: TRBV18; D gene: -; clone size: once; J gene: TRBJ2-2; CDR3 DNA: TGTGCCAGCTCCCGAGGTTCGAACACCGGGGAGCTGTTTTTT; CDR3 protein: CASSRGSNTGELFF
V gene: TRBV19; D gene: -; clone size: -; J gene: TRBJ2-7; CDR3 DNA: TGTGCCACCCGGCCGCGGGGGCTCGACGAGCAGTACTTC; CDR3 protein: CATRPRGLDEQYF
V gene: TRBV6-5; D gene: -; clone size: -; J gene: TRBJ2-7; CDR3 DNA: TGTGCCAGCACTCAAAGGTGGGAGCACGAGCAGTACTTC; CDR3 protein: CASTQRWEHEQYF
V gene: TRBV10-1; D gene: -; clone size: -; J gene: TRBJ1-1; CDR3 DNA: TGCGCCAGCAGTAGGCATAGGGGAAGAACTGAAGCTTTCTTT; CDR3 protein: CASSRHRGRTEAFF
V gene: TRBV6-6; D gene: TRBD1; clone size: -; J gene: TRBJ1-2; CDR3 DNA: TGTGCCAGCAGTTACTTGACAGGGGGCGCTGGCTACACCTTC; CDR3 protein: CASSYLTGGAGYTF
V gene: TRBV14; D gene: TRBD1; clone size: few; J gene: TRBJ2-1; CDR3 DNA: TGTGCCAGCAGCCAGTACCCGGGACAGGAGGTCTCTTACAATGAGCAGTTCTTC; CDR3 protein: CASSQYPGQEVSYNEQFF
V gene: TRBV5-1; D gene: TRBD2; clone size: -; J gene: TRBJ2-5; CDR3 DNA: TGCGCCAGCAGCTTGAACCCGCGGGGGGAAGAGACCCAGTACTTC; CDR3 protein: CASSLNPRGEETQYF
V gene: TRBV7-9; D gene: -; clone size: -; J gene: TRBJ2-2; CDR3 DNA: TGTGCCAGCAGCTTAGGCGGATCGAACACCGGGGAGCTGTTTTTT; CDR3 protein: CASSLGGSNTGELFF
V gene: TRBV9; D gene: -; clone size: -; J gene: TRBJ2-7; CDR3 DNA: TGTGCCAGCAGCGTAGCGGACAGACCCTCCTACGAGCAGTACTTC; CDR3 protein: CASSVADRPSYEQYF
V gene: TRBV7-2; D gene: TRBD2; clone size: -; J gene: TRBJ2-1; CDR3 DNA: TGTGCCAGCAGCTTAGCGTTGACTAGCGGTAACAATGAGCAGTTCTTC; CDR3 protein: CASSLALTSGNNEQFF
V gene: TRBV11-1; D gene: -; clone size: -; J gene: TRBJ1-1; CDR3 DNA: TGTGCCAGCAGCTTAGGGTGGGGCATGAACACTGAAGCTTTCTTT; CDR3 protein: CASSLGWGMNTEAFF
V gene: TRBV6-6; D gene: TRBD2; clone size: -; J gene: TRBJ2-4; CDR3 DNA: TGTGCCAGCAGTTACTTTCAGGGCGGGGGAAACATTCAGTACTTC; CDR3 protein: CASSYFQGGGNIQYF
V gene: TRBV25-1; D gene: TRBD2; clone size: few; J gene: TRBJ2-7; CDR3 DNA: TGTGCCAGCAGGCCTTTGGGGGGGGCCTACGAGCAGTACTTC; CDR3 protein: CASRPLGGAYEQYF
V gene: TRBV6-1; D gene: TRBD1; clone size: once; J gene: TRBJ1-5; CDR3 DNA: TGTGCCAGCAGTGACGCACCACAGGGGAGAAATCAGCCCCAGCATTTT; CDR3 protein: CASSDAPQGRNQPQHF
V gene: TRBV20-1; D gene: -; clone size: once; J gene: TRBJ2-1; CDR3 DNA: TGCAGTGGGGACTTCTTTAATGAGCAGTTCTTC; CDR3 protein: CSGDFFNEQFF
V gene: TRBV30; D gene: -; clone size: -; J gene: TRBJ2-1; CDR3 DNA: TGTGCCTGGACCGTGCAGGGTGAGCAGTTCTTC; CDR3 protein: CAWTVQGEQFF
V gene: TRBV9; D gene: -; clone size: medium-sized; J gene: TRBJ1-1; CDR3 DNA: TGTGCCAGCAGCGTGGGGCCTAAATTGAACACTGAAGCTTTCTTT; CDR3 protein: CASSVGPKLNTEAFF
V gene: TRBV5-1; D gene: TRBD2; clone size: -; J gene: TRBJ2-1; CDR3 DNA: TGCGCCAGCAGCTGGGCGACTAGCGGGGGCCTTAGCTCCTACAATGAGCAGTTCTTC; CDR3 protein: CASSWATSGGLSSYNEQFF
V gene: TRBV29-1; D gene: TRBD1; clone size: -; J gene: TRBJ2-3; CDR3 DNA: TGCAGCGTTGAATGGGGACAGGGCACAGATACGCAGTATTTT; CDR3 protein: CSVEWGQGTDTQYF
V gene: TRBV9; D gene: TRBD1; clone size: -; J gene: TRBJ2-1; CDR3 DNA: TGTGCCAGCAGCGCGGACAGGGTGAGGGACAATGAGCAGTTCTTC; CDR3 protein: CASSADRVRDNEQFF
V gene: TRBV7-8; D gene: -; clone size: -; J gene: TRBJ1-3; CDR3 DNA: TGTGCCAGCAGCTTCACAGGGTCCGGAAACACCATATATTTT; CDR3 protein: CASSFTGSGNTIYF
V gene: TRBV5-1; D gene: -; clone size: few; J gene: TRBJ2-4; CDR3 DNA: TGCGCCAGCAGCCAGGGACAAAACCTAGCCAAAAACATTCAGTACTTC; CDR3 protein: CASSQGQNLAKNIQYF
V gene: TRBV14; D gene: TRBD2; clone size: -; J gene: TRBJ2-7; CDR3 DNA: TGTGCCAGCAGCCAAGGGACTAGCGGGGCCTTCTACGAGCAGTACTTC; CDR3 protein: CASSQGTSGAFYEQYF
V gene: TRBV11-3; D gene: -; clone size: -; J gene: TRBJ2-7; CDR3 DNA: TGTGCCAGCAGCCCCTACAGGGGACCGCAGGGGGGTCAGTACTTC; CDR3 protein: CASSPYRGPQGGQYF
V gene: TRBV6-1; D gene: TRBD2; clone size: -; J gene: TRBJ2-3; CDR3 DNA: TGTGCCAGCAGTAGCGGGACTATTAAAGCAGATACGCAGTATTTT; CDR3 protein: CASSSGTIKADTQYF
V gene: TRBV18; D gene: -; clone size: -; J gene: TRBJ1-5; CDR3 DNA: TGTGCCAGCTCACCATTTGGAGATAGCAATCAGCCCCAGCATTTT; CDR3 protein: CASSPFGDSNQPQHF
V gene: TRBV30; D gene: TRBD1; clone size: -; J gene: TRBJ2-7; CDR3 DNA: TGTGCCTGGAGTCTGGACAGGGTTAATTCCTACGAGCAGTACTTC; CDR3 protein: CAWSLDRVNSYEQYF
V gene: TRBV7-7; D gene: TRBD2; clone size: -; J gene: TRBJ2-5; CDR3 DNA: TGTGCCAGCAGCTTGGGACTAGGGGCAAAAGAGACCCAGTACTTC; CDR3 protein: CASSLGLGAKETQYF
V gene: TRBV11-3; D gene: -; clone size: -; J gene: TRBJ1-2; CDR3 DNA: TGTGCCAGCAGTCAAAACGCCCCAGGGATGGTCTATGGCTACACCTTC; CDR3 protein: CASSQNAPGMVYGYTF
V gene: TRBV14; D gene: -; clone size: once; J gene: TRBJ2-7; CDR3 DNA: TGTGCCAGCAGCCCTAATTTCTACGAGCAGTACTTC; CDR3 protein: CASSPNFYEQYF
V gene: TRBV19; D gene: -; clone size: -; J gene: TRBJ1-6; CDR3 DNA: TGTGCCAGTAGATATGCGGCGAGCTCCTATAATTCACCCCTCCACTTT; CDR3 protein: CASRYAASSYNSPLHF
V gene: TRBV6-5; D gene: -; clone size: -; J gene: TRBJ1-1; CDR3 DNA: TGTGCCAGCAGAACCGGGACAAAAGCTTTCTTT; CDR3 protein: CASRTGTKAFF
V gene: TRBV4-1; D gene: -; clone size: -; J gene: TRBJ1-6; CDR3 DNA: TGCGCCAGCAGCCAAGAACAAACAGGGAGTTCACCCCTCCACTTT; CDR3 protein: CASSQEQTGSSPLHF
V gene: TRBV29-1; D gene: -; clone size: -; J gene: TRBJ1-2; CDR3 DNA: TGCAGCGTACAAGTACAATATGGCTACACCTTC; CDR3 protein: CSVQVQYGYTF
V gene: TRBV9; D gene: -; clone size: once; J gene: TRBJ2-3; CDR3 DNA: TGTGCCAGCAGCGTTAGAACTAGCATTCACACAGATACGCAGTATTTT; CDR3 protein: CASSVRTSIHTDTQYF